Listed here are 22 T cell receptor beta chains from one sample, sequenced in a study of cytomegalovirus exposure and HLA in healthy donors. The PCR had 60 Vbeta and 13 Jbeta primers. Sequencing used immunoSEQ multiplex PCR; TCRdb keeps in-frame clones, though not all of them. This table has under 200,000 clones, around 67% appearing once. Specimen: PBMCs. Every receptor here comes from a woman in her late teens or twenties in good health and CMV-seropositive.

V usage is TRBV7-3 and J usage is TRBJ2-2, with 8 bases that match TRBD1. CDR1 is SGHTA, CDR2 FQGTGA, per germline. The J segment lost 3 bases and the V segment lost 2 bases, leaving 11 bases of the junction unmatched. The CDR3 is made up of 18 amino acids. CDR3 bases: TGTGCCAGCAGCTTATCCCCATCAGGGGGCGCTTACACCGGGGAGCTGTTTTTT. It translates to CASSLSPSGGAYTGELFF. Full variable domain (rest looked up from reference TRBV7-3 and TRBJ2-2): GAGVSQTPSNKVTEKGKYVELRCDPISGHTALYWYRQSLGQGPEFLIYFQGTGAADDSGLPNDRFFAVRPEGSVSTLKIQRTERGDSAVYLCASSLSPSGGAYTGELFFGEGSRLTVL.

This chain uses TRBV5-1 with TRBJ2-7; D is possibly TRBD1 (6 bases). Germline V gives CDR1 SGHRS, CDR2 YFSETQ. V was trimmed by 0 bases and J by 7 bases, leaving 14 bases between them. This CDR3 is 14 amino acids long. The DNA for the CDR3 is TGCGCCAGCAGCTTGGGACAGGTTTATAGTGAGCAGTACTTC. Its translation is CASSLGQVYSEQYF. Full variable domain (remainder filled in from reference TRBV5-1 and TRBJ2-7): KAGVTQTPRYLIKTRGQQVTLSCSPISGHRSVSWYQQTPGQGLQFLFEYFSETQRNKGNFPGRFSGRQFSNSRSEMNVSTLELGDSALYLCASSLGQVYSEQYFGPGTRLTVT.

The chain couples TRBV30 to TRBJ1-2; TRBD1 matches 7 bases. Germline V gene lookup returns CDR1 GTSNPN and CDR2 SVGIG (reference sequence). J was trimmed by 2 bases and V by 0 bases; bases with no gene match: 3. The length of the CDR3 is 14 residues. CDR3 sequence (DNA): TGTGCCTGGAGTGTGTCAGGGGGGAACTATGGCTACACCTTC. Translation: CAWSVSGGNYGYTF.

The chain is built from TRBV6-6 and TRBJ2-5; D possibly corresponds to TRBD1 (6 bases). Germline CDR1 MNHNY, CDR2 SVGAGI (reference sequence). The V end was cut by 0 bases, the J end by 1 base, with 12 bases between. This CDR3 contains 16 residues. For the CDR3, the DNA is TGTGCCAGCAGTTACTCAGGGACAACCGGCCAAGAGACCCAGTACTTC. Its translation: CASSYSGTTGQETQYF.

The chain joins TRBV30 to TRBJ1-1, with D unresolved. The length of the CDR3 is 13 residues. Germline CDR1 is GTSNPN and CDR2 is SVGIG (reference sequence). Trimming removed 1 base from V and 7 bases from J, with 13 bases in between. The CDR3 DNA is TGTGCCTGGAGTGCCCCAACTAAGAGTGAAGCTTTCTTT. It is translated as CAWSAPTKSEAFF.

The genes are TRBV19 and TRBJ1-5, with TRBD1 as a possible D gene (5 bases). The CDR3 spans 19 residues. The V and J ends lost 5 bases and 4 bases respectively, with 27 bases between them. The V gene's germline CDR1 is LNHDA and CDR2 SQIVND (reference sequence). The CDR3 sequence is CASSGRGTKNKGRNQPQHF. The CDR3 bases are TGTGCCAGTAGTGGCCGCGGGACGAAAAATAAGGGGCGGAATCAGCCCCAGCATTTT. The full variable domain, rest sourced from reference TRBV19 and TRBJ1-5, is DGGITQSPKYLFRKEGQNVTLSCEQNLNHDAMYWYRQDPGQGLRLIYYSQIVNDFQKGDIAEGYSVSREKKESFPLTVTSAQKNPTAFYLCASSGRGTKNKGRNQPQHFGDGTRLSIL.

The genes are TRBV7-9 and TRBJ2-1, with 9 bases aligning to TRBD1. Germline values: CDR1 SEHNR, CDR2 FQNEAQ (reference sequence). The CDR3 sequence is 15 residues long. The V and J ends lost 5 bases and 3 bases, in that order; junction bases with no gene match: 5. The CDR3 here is CASSDRDRVYNEQFF. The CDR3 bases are TGTGCCAGCAGCGACCGGGACAGGGTCTACAATGAGCAGTTCTTC. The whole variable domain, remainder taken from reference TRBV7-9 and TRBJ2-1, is DTGVSQNPRHKITKRGQNVTFRCDPISEHNRLYWYRQTLGQGPEFLTYFQNEAQLEKSRLLSDRFSAERPKGSFSTLEIQRTEQGDSAMYLCASSDRDRVYNEQFFGPGTRLTVL.

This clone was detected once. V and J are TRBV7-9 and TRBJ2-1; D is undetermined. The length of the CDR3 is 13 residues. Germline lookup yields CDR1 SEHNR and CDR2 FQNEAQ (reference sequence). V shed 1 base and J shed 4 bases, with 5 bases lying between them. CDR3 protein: CASSLDQYNEQFF. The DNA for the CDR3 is TGTGCCAGCAGCTTAGATCAGTACAATGAGCAGTTCTTC.

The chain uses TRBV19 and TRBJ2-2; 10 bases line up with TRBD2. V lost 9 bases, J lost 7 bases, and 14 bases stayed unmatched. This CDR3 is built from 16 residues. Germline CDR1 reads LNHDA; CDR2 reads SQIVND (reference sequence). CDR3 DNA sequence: TGTGCCAGCCGAAAACTAGCGGGGTTAATGAGCGGGGAGCTGTTTTTT. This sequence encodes CASRKLAGLMSGELFF.

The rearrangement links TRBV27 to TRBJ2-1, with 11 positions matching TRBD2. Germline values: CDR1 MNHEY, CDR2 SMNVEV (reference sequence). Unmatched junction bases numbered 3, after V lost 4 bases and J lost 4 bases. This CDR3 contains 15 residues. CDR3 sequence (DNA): TGTGCCAGCAGTTCCCTAGCGGGAGGTTACAATGAGCAGTTCTTC. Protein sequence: CASSSLAGGYNEQFF.

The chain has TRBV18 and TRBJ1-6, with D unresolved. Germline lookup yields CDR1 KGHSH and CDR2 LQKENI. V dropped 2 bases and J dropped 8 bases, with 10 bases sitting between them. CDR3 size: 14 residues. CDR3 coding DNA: TGTGCCAGCTCACCAGAGAACGTGGATTCACCCCTCCACTTT. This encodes CASSPENVDSPLHF.

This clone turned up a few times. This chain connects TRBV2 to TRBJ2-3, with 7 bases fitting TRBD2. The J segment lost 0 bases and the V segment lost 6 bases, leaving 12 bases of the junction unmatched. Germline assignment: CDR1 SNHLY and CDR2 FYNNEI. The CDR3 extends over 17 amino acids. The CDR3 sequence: CASRAGVLAESTDTQYF. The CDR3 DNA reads TGTGCCAGCAGGGCGGGGGTCTTAGCGGAAAGCACAGATACGCAGTATTTT.

In nucleotides, the CDR3 is TGTGCCAGCTCACCACGACAGGGTTTGAACACCGGGGAGCTGTTTTTT. Translated: CASSPRQGLNTGELFF. The chain combines TRBV18 with TRBJ2-2; TRBD1 agrees at 7 bases. Germline V gene sequence: CDR1 KGHSH, CDR2 LQKENI. V shed 1 base and J 1 base; nucleotides not matched to a gene: 3. There are 16 residues in the CDR3.

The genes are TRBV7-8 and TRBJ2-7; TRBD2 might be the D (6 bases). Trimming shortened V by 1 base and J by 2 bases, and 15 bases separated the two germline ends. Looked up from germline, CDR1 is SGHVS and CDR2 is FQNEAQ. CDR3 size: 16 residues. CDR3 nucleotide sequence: TGTGCCAGCAGCTTAGATCCTGTGGGAGGTGCCTACGAGCAGTACTTC. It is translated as CASSLDPVGGAYEQYF.

CDR3 DNA: TGTGCCAGCAGCTTAGGCCGGGGACTAGCGGGACCCAATGAGCAGTTCTTC. Residues: CASSLGRGLAGPNEQFF. The chain links TRBV13 to TRBJ2-1; 13 bases fit TRBD2. The CDR3 loop spans 17 amino acids. Losses at the gene ends were 0 bases for V and 6 bases for J; bases not matched to a gene: 5. The V gene's germline CDR1 is PRHDT and CDR2 FYEKMQ (reference sequence).

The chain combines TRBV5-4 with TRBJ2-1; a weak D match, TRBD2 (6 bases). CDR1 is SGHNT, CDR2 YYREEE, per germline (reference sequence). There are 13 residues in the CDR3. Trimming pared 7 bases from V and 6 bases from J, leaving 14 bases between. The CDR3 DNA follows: TGTGCCAGCCGGAGGCGGGGAGTCAATGAGCAGTTCTTC. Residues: CASRRRGVNEQFF. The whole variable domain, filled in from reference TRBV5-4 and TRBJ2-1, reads ETGVTQSPTHLIKTRGQQVTLRCSSQSGHNTVSWYQQALGQGPQFIFQYYREEENGRGNFPPRFSGLQFPNYSSELNVNALELDDSALYLCASRRRGVNEQFFGPGTRLTVL.

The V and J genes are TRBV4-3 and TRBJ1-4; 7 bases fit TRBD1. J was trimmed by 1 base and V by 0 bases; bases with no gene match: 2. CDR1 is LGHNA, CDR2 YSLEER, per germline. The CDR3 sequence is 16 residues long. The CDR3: CASSQDQGVTNEKLFF. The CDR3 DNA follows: TGCGCCAGCAGCCAAGATCAGGGGGTAACTAATGAAAAACTGTTTTTT.

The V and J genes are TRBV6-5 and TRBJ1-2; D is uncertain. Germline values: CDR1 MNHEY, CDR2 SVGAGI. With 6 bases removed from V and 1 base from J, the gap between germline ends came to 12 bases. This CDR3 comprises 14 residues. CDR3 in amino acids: CASSQRGFNYGYTF. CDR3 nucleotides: TGTGCCAGCAGCCAAAGAGGGTTTAACTATGGCTACACCTTC.

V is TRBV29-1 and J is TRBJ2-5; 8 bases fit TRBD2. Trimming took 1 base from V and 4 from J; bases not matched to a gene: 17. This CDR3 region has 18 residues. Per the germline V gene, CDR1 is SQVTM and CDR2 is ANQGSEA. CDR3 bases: TGCAGCGTTGAAGGGGCCCCGGGACTAGTGGAGAGAGGAGAGACCCAGTACTTC. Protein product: CSVEGAPGLVERGETQYF.

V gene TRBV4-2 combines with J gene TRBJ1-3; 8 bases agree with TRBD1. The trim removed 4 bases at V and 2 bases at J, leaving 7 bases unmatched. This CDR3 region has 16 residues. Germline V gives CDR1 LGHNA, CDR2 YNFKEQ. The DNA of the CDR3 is TGTGCCAGCAGCCGAACACAGGGGGGAGCTGGAAACACCATATATTTT. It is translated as CASSRTQGGAGNTIYF.

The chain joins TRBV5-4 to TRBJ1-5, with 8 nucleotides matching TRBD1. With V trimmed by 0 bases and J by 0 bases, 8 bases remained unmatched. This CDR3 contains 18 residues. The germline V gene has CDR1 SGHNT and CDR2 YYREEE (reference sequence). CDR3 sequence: CASSLEDRETYSNQPQHF. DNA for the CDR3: TGTGCCAGCAGCTTGGAGGACAGGGAAACTTATAGCAATCAGCCCCAGCATTTT.

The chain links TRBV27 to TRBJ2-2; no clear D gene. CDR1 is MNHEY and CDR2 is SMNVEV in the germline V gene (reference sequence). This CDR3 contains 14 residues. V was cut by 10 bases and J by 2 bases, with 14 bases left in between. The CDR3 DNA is TGTGCCAATTTTTCGGTACTCAACACCGGGGAGCTGTTTTTT. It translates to CANFSVLNTGELFF.